The source of this T cell receptor (beta chain) is a study of cytomegalovirus exposure and HLA in healthy donors. General study points: In a later analysis, TCR association rates varied by HLA locus: DRB1 most, HLA-C fewest. Common viral pathogens seemed to be connected with several of the most significant clusters, according to a later analysis.

The PCR ran on 60 Vbeta and 13 Jbeta primers. Original handling: In a later analysis, some 80 million unique TCR beta chains included roughly 11 million shared by two or more donors. Method: immunoSEQ multiplex PCR; TCRdb's copy keeps in-frame clones and lacks some. Clone size and V and J calls were adopted from that table, with D and trimming inferred from the DNA. Here the sample spans about 100,000 clones, 60% to 80% being singletons. The CDR3 is made up of 17 amino acids. Germline-derived CDR1 and CDR2 are SNHLY and FYNNEI. The V and J ends lost 7 bases and 0 bases, in that order; junction bases with no gene match: 12. Turning to this clone: No antigen is known for it.

It was healthy bone marrow donors who served as donors. This sequence joins TRBV2 and TRBJ2-5; TRBD2 aligns across 9 bases. This TCR came from a woman younger than 35 in good health and CMV-seropositive. The sequenced sample consisted of PBMCs. This chain's CDR3 is CASTNPLASGNQETQYF. CDR3 nucleotide sequence: TGTGCCAGCACCAATCCCCTGGCTAGCGGGAACCAAGAGACCCAGTACTTC. Full variable domain (missing parts from reference TRBV2 and TRBJ2-5): EPEVTQTPSHQVTQMGQEVILRCVPISNHLYFYWYRQILGQKVEFLVSFYNNEISEKSEIFDDQFSVERPDGSNFTLKIRSTKLEDSAMYFCASTNPLASGNQETQYFGPGTRLLVL.